This note documents a single T cell receptor (beta chain) sequence. Sequencing used immunoSEQ multiplex PCR; TCRdb keeps in-frame clones, though not all of them. The sample has 85,000 to 95,000 clones, roughly 90% seen once; the top ten hold around 2.5%. This entry comes from a study of OX40 agonist ivuxolimab in advanced cancers. Germline V gene sequence: CDR1 MNHEY, CDR2 SMNVEV (reference sequence). This CDR3 comprises 15 residues. The V and J ends lost 5 bases and 3 bases, in that order; junction bases with no gene match: 5. This TCR came from an adult with an advanced solid tumor such as melanoma, head and neck, liver or kidney cancer. Sequencing used CD4+ or CD8+ T cells sorted from blood, obtained in a trial of the OX40 agonist ivuxolimab. The gene calls are TRBV27 and TRBJ2-1; 9 bases align to TRBD2. The CDR3 protein is CASSKTSGFYNEQFF. The CDR3, as DNA: TGTGCCAGCAGTAAAACTAGCGGGTTCTACAATGAGCAGTTCTTC.